The 27 T cell receptor beta chains in this list originate from one sample, sequenced in a study of T cells after yellow fever vaccination. TCRdb re-called the 5' RACE reads with MiXCR, one entry per CDR3 protein. The repertoire holds 300,000 to 350,000 distinct CDR3 sequences, about 10% seen once, with 3% to 4% in the top ten. The sample here was CD4+ T cells sorted from PBMCs, taken 45 days after the yellow fever booster vaccination. These receptors all stem from a young man who received the YFV17D yellow fever vaccine.

This clonotype has a count of ten or more. The gene calls are TRBV7-8 and TRBJ2-1; a possible D gene is TRBD1 (6 bases). Germline loops: CDR1 SGHVS, CDR2 FQNEAQ. Trimming took 1 base from V and 7 from J, leaving 8 bases between them. The CDR3 contains 13 residues. The DNA of the CDR3 is TGTGCCAGCAGCTTAGACAGGGCGAATGAGCAGTTCTTC. Residues: CASSLDRANEQFF.

The rearrangement links TRBV27 to TRBJ1-5; 7 bases agree with TRBD1. This CDR3 has 15 residues. V dropped 6 bases and J dropped 7; count of bases not matched to a gene: 12. The germline gives CDR1 MNHEY, CDR2 SMNVEV (reference sequence). CDR3 nucleotides: TGTGCCAGCAGCCGCCAGGGGGGCGCGACGCAGCCCCAGCATTTT. Translating it yields CASSRQGGATQPQHF.

Only a few counts were recorded for this clonotype. The rearrangement joins TRBV28 to TRBJ1-3; perhaps TRBD1 as D (5 bases). CDR3 size: 15 residues. The germline V gene has CDR1 MDHEN and CDR2 SYDVKM. V was trimmed by 4 bases and J by 0 bases, leaving 10 bases between them. The CDR3 protein is CASSSGGGSGNTIYF. For the CDR3, the DNA is TGTGCCAGCAGTTCGGGGGGAGGCTCTGGAAACACCATATATTTT.

The table lists this clonotype with a few counts. The chain joins TRBV5-1 to TRBJ2-5; D is tentatively TRBD1 or TRBD2 (10 bases each). The CDR3 length is 15 residues. V lost 4 bases, J lost 3 bases, and 16 bases lay in between. CDR1 and CDR2 from the germline V gene are SGHRS and YFSETQ. The CDR3 DNA follows: TGCGCCAGCAGCACTAGCGGGACAGGGGAAGAGACCCAGTACTTC. Amino acid sequence: CASSTSGTGEETQYF.

This clonotype was counted many times. The chain has TRBV5-4 and TRBJ2-5; D is possibly TRBD1 (6 bases). Trimming pared 3 bases from V and 1 base from J, leaving 10 bases between. The CDR3 has 14 residues. CDR1 is SGHNT, CDR2 YYREEE, per germline (reference sequence). The CDR3 here is CASSSQTGQETQYF. The CDR3 DNA reads as TGTGCCAGCAGCTCCCAGACAGGCCAAGAGACCCAGTACTTC.

The chain uses TRBV5-1 and TRBJ2-1; D may be TRBD1 (6 bases). This CDR3 contains 14 residues. Germline V lookup: CDR1 SGHRS, CDR2 YFSETQ. The germline V and J ends were trimmed by 5 bases and 5 bases, with 14 bases remaining between them. The CDR3 sequence: CASSFYTGHNEQFF. CDR3 coding DNA: TGCGCCAGCAGTTTTTATACAGGGCACAATGAGCAGTTCTTC. The variable domain in full, with the rest retrieved from reference TRBV5-1 and TRBJ2-1, is KAGVTQTPRYLIKTRGQQVTLSCSPISGHRSVSWYQQTPGQGLQFLFEYFSETQRNKGNFPGRFSGRQFSNSRSEMNVSTLELGDSALYLCASSFYTGHNEQFFGPGTRLTVL.

This clonotype was detected many times. The rearrangement uses TRBV5-1 and TRBJ2-3; TRBD1 agrees at 10 bases. The germline V gene encodes CDR1 SGHRS and CDR2 YFSETQ. This CDR3 spans 14 amino acids. V gave up 6 bases and J gave up 2 bases; unmatched junction bases: 3. The CDR3 spells CASNDRGPTDTQYF. DNA for the CDR3: TGCGCCAGCAACGACAGGGGGCCCACAGATACGCAGTATTTT.

As DNA, the CDR3 is TGTGCTAGTGGTTTGGGGCGGAGGGAGGTGTCCCAGCATTTT. Translating it yields CASGLGRREVSQHF. This chain joins TRBV12-5 and TRBJ1-5, with no clear D. The V and J ends lost 1 base and 11 bases respectively, with 15 bases between them. Germline V CDR1 and CDR2: LGHNT, FRNRAP. The CDR3 runs 14 residues.

V usage is TRBV27 and J usage is TRBJ2-3, with unresolved D. The germline CDR1 and CDR2 sequences are MNHEY and SMNVEV (reference sequence). The V gene lost 7 bases and the J gene lost 1 base, with 21 bases spanning the gap. This CDR3 region has 17 residues. CDR3 in amino acids: CASKGWASGVGTDTQYF. The CDR3 nucleotides are TGTGCCAGCAAAGGTTGGGCGTCTGGGGTTGGCACAGATACGCAGTATTTT.

This chain joins TRBV6-2 or TRBV6-3 and TRBJ1-2, with D possibly being TRBD1 (6 bases). The CDR3 sequence is 16 residues long. Germline V gives CDR1 MNHEY, CDR2 SVGEGT. The V gene lost 5 bases and the J gene lost 4 bases, with 20 bases spanning the gap. In DNA, the CDR3 is TGTGCCAGCAGTAGAGGGGGGTCGACAGGACCCTATGGCTACACCTTC. Translating it yields CASSRGGSTGPYGYTF.

Only a few counts were recorded for this clonotype. V and J are TRBV24-1 and TRBJ2-2, with D tentatively TRBD2 (7 bases). Looked up from germline, CDR1 is KGHDR and CDR2 is SFDVKD. This CDR3 spans 17 amino acids. V was pared by 6 bases and J by 6 bases, with 22 bases between. The CDR3 here is CATSTTTGGQGAGELFF. Written as DNA, the CDR3 is TGTGCCACCAGTACCACCACGGGGGGCCAGGGTGCCGGGGAGCTGTTTTTT.

This clonotype has only a few counts. This sequence joins TRBV6-7 and TRBJ2-7; D is unresolved. TRBV6-7 is flagged as an ORF with uncertain function. Deletions cut 2 bases from V and 1 base from J, with 18 bases between. The CDR3 sequence is 17 residues long. The CDR3 sequence is CASSYPRRQPPSYEQYV. CDR3 in DNA: TGTGCCAGCAGTTACCCTCGCCGGCAGCCTCCTTCCTACGAGCAGTACGTC.

This chain joins TRBV4-3 and TRBJ1-3, with 7 bases fitting TRBD1. There are 16 residues in the CDR3. Losses at the gene ends were 0 bases for V and 2 bases for J; bases not matched to a gene: 4. Germline V lookup: CDR1 LGHNA, CDR2 YSLEER. The CDR3 coding sequence is TGCGCCAGCAGCCAAGAGACAGGGAGGACTGGAAACACCATATATTTT. Protein: CASSQETGRTGNTIYF.

This clonotype was seen a handful of times. The chain recombines TRBV20-1 with TRBJ2-5; the D gene is possibly TRBD1 (6 bases). V was trimmed by 4 bases and J by 5 bases, leaving 20 bases between them. CDR1 is DFQATT, CDR2 SNEGSKA, per germline (reference sequence). This CDR3 contains 15 residues. Here the CDR3 reads CSAIRPRGGLETQYF. CDR3 DNA: TGCAGTGCTATACGTCCCAGGGGCGGATTGGAGACCCAGTACTTC.

This clonotype occurred a few times. The rearrangement joins TRBV11-2 to TRBJ2-7, with TRBD1 identical over 8 bases. J was trimmed by 2 bases and V by 6 bases; bases with no gene match: 9. Germline V CDR1 and CDR2: SGHAT, FQNNGV. CDR3 size: 15 residues. The CDR3 loop reads CASRPTGVDPYEQYF. The CDR3 nucleotides read TGTGCCAGCAGGCCGACAGGGGTCGACCCCTACGAGCAGTACTTC.

This chain uses TRBV28 with TRBJ1-4; 10 nucleotides line up with TRBD1. CDR1 and CDR2 (germline): MDHEN, SYDVKM. The V gene end was trimmed by 6 bases and the J gene end by 8 bases; junction bases not matched to a gene: 9. This CDR3 comprises 15 residues. The CDR3 nucleotides are TGTGCCAGCAGCCGGGGACAGGGGAACGTAGAAAAACTGTTTTTT. It translates to CASSRGQGNVEKLFF.

This clonotype has at least ten counts. The V call is TRBV5-1, the J call TRBJ1-1; D call uncertain. V dropped 2 bases and J dropped 7 bases, with 9 bases sitting between them. The CDR3 runs 12 residues. The germline V gene has CDR1 SGHRS and CDR2 YFSETQ. The CDR3 bases are TGCGCCAGCAGCTTTACTGGGTTTGAAGCTTTCTTT. Residues: CASSFTGFEAFF.

Worth noting for this clonotype: The final CDR3 position lacks the conserved phenylalanine or tryptophan, pointing to a likely read error. The genes are TRBV18 and TRBJ2-3; D perhaps matches TRBD2 (6 bases). This CDR3 has 13 amino acids. V lost 6 bases, J lost 1 base, and 8 bases lay in between. Germline V CDR1 and CDR2: KGHSH, LQKENI. The CDR3: CASSGLRTDTQYI. For the CDR3, the DNA is TGTGCCAGCTCGGGACTGCGCACAGATACGCAGTATATT.

This CDR3 is CASSLTGGDTEAFF. DNA for the CDR3: TGTGCCAGCAGTCTTACAGGGGGGGACACTGAAGCTTTCTTT. This chain joins TRBV12-3 or TRBV12-4 and TRBJ1-1, with 8 bases identical to TRBD1. The CDR3 contains 14 residues. V shed 5 bases and J 3 bases; nucleotides not matched to a gene: 5.

This clonotype was picked up a small number of times. This chain uses TRBV7-2 with TRBJ2-3; D call uncertain. This CDR3 spans 16 amino acids. Trimming shortened V by 5 bases and J by 2 bases, and 17 bases separated the two germline ends. Germline assignment: CDR1 SGHTA and CDR2 FQGNSA. The CDR3 sequence is CASSPEGYWNTDTQYF. CDR3 DNA sequence: TGTGCCAGCAGCCCAGAAGGGTACTGGAACACAGATACGCAGTATTTT.

This clonotype was observed a few times. The chain is built from TRBV7-2 and TRBJ2-5, with D maybe TRBD2 (7 bases). Per the germline V gene, CDR1 is SGHTA and CDR2 is FQGNSA. V was clipped by 2 bases and J by 5 bases, with 21 bases between them. CDR3 length: 17 residues. CDR3 sequence reads: CASSLTSGGPSGETQYF. DNA for the CDR3: TGTGCCAGCAGCTTAACTTCCGGGGGGCCTTCGGGGGAGACCCAGTACTTC. The full variable domain, with the rest looked up from reference TRBV7-2 and TRBJ2-5, is GAGVSQSPSNKVTEKGKDVELRCDPISGHTALYWYRQSLGQGLEFLIYFQGNSAPDKSGLPSDRFSAERTGGSVSTLTIQRTQQEDSAVYLCASSLTSGGPSGETQYFGPGTRLLVL.

This clonotype was detected only a few times. The chain couples TRBV11-2 to TRBJ2-1; maybe TRBD2 (6 bases). CDR1 and CDR2 (germline): SGHAT, FQNNGV. Trimming stripped 5 bases from V and 9 bases from J, with 14 bases between. This CDR3 has 13 amino acids. DNA for the CDR3: TGTGCCAGCAGCCGCCCGGGGGTCGGTGAGCAGTTCTTC. Residues: CASSRPGVGEQFF.

This clonotype came up a few times. The junction differs from germline at one of its ends, possibly a read error. The V call is TRBV15, the J call TRBJ1-2; D ambiguous. The CDR3 runs 12 residues. Germline V gives CDR1 LNHNV, CDR2 YYDKDF (reference sequence). The CDR3 DNA sequence: TGTGCCACCAGCAGAGGCGAGGGATCAGTATGCTTC. Residues: CATSRGEGSVCF. Complete variable domain (other parts from reference TRBV15 and TRBJ1-2): DAMVIQNPRYQVTQFGKPVTLSCSQTLNHNVMYWYQQKSSQAPKLLFHYYDKDFNNEADTPDNFQSRRPNTSFCFLDIRSPGLGDTAMYLCATSRGEGSVCFGSGTRLTVV.

V is TRBV20-1 and J is TRBJ1-1; D is perhaps TRBD1 (5 bases). The germline CDR1 and CDR2 sequences are DFQATT and SNEGSKA (reference sequence). V was trimmed by 6 bases and J by 2 bases, leaving 16 bases between them. The CDR3 totals 14 residues. As DNA, the CDR3 is TGCAGTGCCAGGACGGGGGGAAGAAACACTGAAGCTTTCTTT. Protein product: CSARTGGRNTEAFF.

The chain has TRBV5-1 and TRBJ2-1; 7 nucleotides agree with TRBD2. The trim removed 4 bases at V and 7 bases at J, leaving 17 bases unmatched. This CDR3 has 17 amino acids. The germline V gene has CDR1 SGHRS and CDR2 YFSETQ. In DNA, the CDR3 is TGCGCCAGCAGCCTCCCCCTCCTTAGTGGGGGGGAGAATGAGCAGTTCTTC. Protein product: CASSLPLLSGGENEQFF.

The J gene is TRBJ2-1, the V gene TRBV20-1, with 9 bases fitting TRBD2. V lost 6 bases to trimming and J lost 8 bases; unmatched junction nucleotides: 11. The germline V gene has CDR1 DFQATT and CDR2 SNEGSKA (reference sequence). This CDR3 is built from 14 residues. DNA for the CDR3: TGCAGTGCCGCACCTAGCGGGGTCGGAGATGAGCAGTTCTTC. This gives the protein CSAAPSGVGDEQFF.

V and J are TRBV5-6 and TRBJ2-5; weak D call: TRBD1 (5 bases). The CDR3 is 12 amino acids. Trimming took 4 bases from V and 3 from J, leaving 7 bases between them. Germline V gene lookup returns CDR1 SGHDT and CDR2 YYEEEE. The CDR3 is CASSRREETQYF. The DNA of the CDR3 is TGTGCCAGCAGCCGCAGGGAAGAGACCCAGTACTTC.